What follows are 19 T cell receptor beta chains derived from one specimen sequenced in a study of T cell responses to AZD1222 COVID-19 vaccine. Measured with immunoSEQ multiplex PCR; TCRdb has only the in-frame clones, and not every one. This sample carries some 120,000 clones, approximately 88% of them seen once, and the ten largest clones take roughly 20%. The sample here was peripheral blood, taken on day 0 of MenACWY control vaccination. The receptors come from an adult in good health.

The chain joins TRBV4-1 to TRBJ2-1; D is perhaps TRBD2 (6 bases). The germline V gene encodes CDR1 MGHRA and CDR2 YSYEKL. Trimming left V 0 bases short and J 10 bases short, with 16 bases between. This CDR3 contains 15 residues. The CDR3 nucleotides are TGCGCCAGCAGCCAAGATCGGGCAGGGAGGTTGGAGCAGTTCTTC. This sequence encodes CASSQDRAGRLEQFF.

V is TRBV2 and J is TRBJ2-7; D is ambiguous. The CDR3 is 14 amino acids. The germline V and J ends were trimmed by 1 base and 5 bases, with 12 bases remaining between them. Germline V gives CDR1 SNHLY, CDR2 FYNNEI. For the CDR3, the DNA is TGTGCCAGCAGTGAAGGGCAGGCTTTGGACGAGCAGTACTTC. Its protein is CASSEGQALDEQYF.

The V call is TRBV3-1 (or the pseudogene TRBV3-2), the J call TRBJ2-7, with 8 bases lining up with TRBD2. The CDR3 loop spans 14 amino acids. Per germline, CDR1 LGHDT and CDR2 YNNKEL (reference sequence). The V and J ends lost 4 bases and 3 bases, in that order; junction bases with no gene match: 5. CDR3 DNA sequence: TGTGCCAGCAGCCCACCGGGACTAGGCTACGAGCAGTACTTC. This gives the protein CASSPPGLGYEQYF.

This rearrangement joins TRBV15 to TRBJ2-5, with D maybe TRBD2 (6 bases). This CDR3 contains 16 residues. The germline V gene has CDR1 LNHNV and CDR2 YYDKDF (reference sequence). V was pared by 0 bases and J by 0 bases, with 11 bases between. CDR3 nucleotides: TGTGCCACCAGCAGAGATACTAGCTTAAACCAAGAGACCCAGTACTTC. This sequence encodes CATSRDTSLNQETQYF.

The chain carries TRBV5-1 and TRBJ2-1; 10 nucleotides align to TRBD1. CDR1 and CDR2 from the germline V gene are SGHRS and YFSETQ. This CDR3 has 16 amino acids. With V trimmed by 4 bases and J by 4 bases, 8 bases remained unmatched. CDR3 amino acids: CASSLDRGPGYNEQFF. The CDR3 DNA reads as TGCGCCAGCAGCCTAGACAGGGGGCCGGGATACAATGAGCAGTTCTTC.

The V call is TRBV9, the J call TRBJ2-3; D is unresolved. Germline values: CDR1 SGDLS, CDR2 YYNGEE. V lost 0 bases to trimming and J lost 6 bases, with 5 bases between them. The CDR3 consists of 12 residues. The CDR3 loop reads CASSVDGDTQYF. The CDR3 DNA reads TGTGCCAGCAGCGTAGACGGGGATACGCAGTATTTT.

The CDR3 DNA sequence: TGTGCCAGCAGTGAAGCTGAAGCTTTCTTT. It translates to CASSEAEAFF. J is TRBJ1-1 and V is TRBV2; no reliable D call. V lost 0 bases, J lost 7 bases, and 0 bases lay in between. The CDR3 is 10 residues long. Germline V CDR1 and CDR2: SNHLY, FYNNEI.

The chain has TRBV7-9 and TRBJ2-1; possible D gene TRBD2, 5 bases. Germline assignment: CDR1 SEHNR and CDR2 FQNEAQ (reference sequence). The CDR3 has 16 amino acids. V lost 3 bases and J 2 bases, leaving 14 bases between the germline ends. CDR3 protein: CASSFLKTGTYNEQFF. As DNA, the CDR3 is TGTGCCAGCAGCTTTTTAAAGACGGGGACCTACAATGAGCAGTTCTTC.

This chain connects TRBV6-5 to TRBJ1-2; D perhaps matches TRBD1 (5 bases). The CDR3 is made up of 14 amino acids. V was cut by 4 bases and J by 5 bases, with 14 bases left in between. Germline CDR1 reads MNHEY; CDR2 reads SVGAGI. The CDR3 DNA reads TGTGCCAGCAGTTCACCGGGACGGCTTTATGGCTACACCTTC. Protein product: CASSSPGRLYGYTF.

The table lists this clone with a few counts. The genes are TRBV18 and TRBJ1-2; maybe TRBD1 (5 bases). Germline CDR1 KGHSH, CDR2 LQKENI. CDR3 length: 15 residues. V gave up 3 bases and J gave up 4 bases, with 15 bases separating them. In nucleotides, the CDR3 is TGTGCCAGCTCACCCGACCTGACAGCCAGCTATGGCTACACCTTC. Translation: CASSPDLTASYGYTF.

The CDR3 nucleotides read TGTGCCAGCAGTTTACGGGGGAGGCCAATTCCGACCCTCCACTTT. The encoded protein is CASSLRGRPIPTLHF. The chain couples TRBV27 to TRBJ1-6; possible D gene TRBD1, 5 bases. This CDR3 spans 15 amino acids. With 2 bases removed from V and 14 bases from J, the gap between germline ends came to 19 bases. Per germline, CDR1 MNHEY and CDR2 SMNVEV (reference sequence).

The rearrangement uses TRBV28 and TRBJ2-7; D is unresolved. The CDR3 contains 11 residues. Trimming took off 6 bases at V and 1 base at J, with 4 bases between the two ends. Per the germline V gene, CDR1 is MDHEN and CDR2 is SYDVKM. The CDR3 sequence: CASRESYEQYF. The DNA of the CDR3 is TGTGCCAGCAGGGAGTCCTACGAGCAGTACTTC.

A single count supports this clone. The chain couples TRBV11-2 to TRBJ1-5; 7 positions match TRBD1. The V segment lost 5 bases and the J segment 2 bases; nucleotides outside the gene matches: 6. The germline V gene encodes CDR1 SGHAT and CDR2 FQNNGV. The CDR3 extends over 15 amino acids. CDR3 sequence: CASSPDGQGNQPQHF. The CDR3 bases are TGTGCCAGCAGCCCGGACGGACAGGGCAATCAGCCCCAGCATTTT.

This CDR3 reads CASSARTGGTGELFF. As DNA, the CDR3 is TGCGCCAGCAGTGCACGGACAGGGGGGACCGGGGAGCTGTTTTTT. The chain joins TRBV10-1 to TRBJ2-2, with TRBD1 matching over 10 bases. The V gene end was trimmed by 4 bases and the J gene end by 5 bases; junction bases not matched to a gene: 4. The CDR3 extends over 15 amino acids. Germline CDR1 and CDR2: WNHNN and SYGVQD (reference sequence).

The chain combines TRBV15 with TRBJ2-1, with 9 bases that match TRBD1. Unmatched junction bases numbered 4, after V lost 3 bases and J lost 7 bases. Germline V gene data show CDR1 as LNHNV and CDR2 as YYDKDF (reference sequence). This CDR3 has 14 residues. CDR3 DNA: TGTGCCACCAGCAGGGGACAGGGAGGAAATGAGCAGTTCTTC. Translated: CATSRGQGGNEQFF.

The chain joins TRBV30 to TRBJ2-1; D is perhaps TRBD1 (6 bases). CDR3 length equals 15 residues. Germline assignment: CDR1 GTSNPN and CDR2 SVGIG (reference sequence). Trimming left V 4 bases short and J 0 bases short, with 13 bases between. For the CDR3, the DNA is TGTGCCTGGACAAACGACAGGATCTCCTACAATGAGCAGTTCTTC. Its translation: CAWTNDRISYNEQFF.

The chain is built from TRBV6-4 and TRBJ2-1, with 8 bases matching TRBD2. The CDR3 runs 14 residues. Germline trimming cut 2 bases from V and 3 bases from J; bases unmatched to any gene: 0. Germline values: CDR1 MRHNA, CDR2 SNTAGT. The CDR3 coding sequence is TGTGCCAGCAGTGACACTAGCGGCTACAATGAGCAGTTCTTC. Its translation: CASSDTSGYNEQFF.

The rearrangement joins TRBV21-1 to TRBJ1-1. TRBV21-1 is given as a pseudogene. The CDR3 loop spans 13 amino acids. CDR3 protein: CASSKEQGGEAFF. The CDR3 region has the DNA TGTGCCAGCAGCAAAGAACAGGGAGGTGAAGCTTTCTTT.

The chain is built from TRBV2 and TRBJ2-7; no clear D gene. Trimming removed 4 bases at V and 0 bases at J, with 13 bases between. CDR3 length equals 15 residues. Germline V gives CDR1 SNHLY, CDR2 FYNNEI. The CDR3 coding sequence is TGTGCCAGCAGTGTCTGGTGGCGGAGCTCCTACGAGCAGTACTTC. Its protein is CASSVWWRSSYEQYF.